The 30 T cell receptor beta chains below come from one sample, sequenced in a study of blood T cell repertoires in COVID-19. Clones were sequenced by immunoSEQ multiplex PCR, and TCRdb holds only the in-frame ones, with some missing. This sample has 220,000 or so clones, with 85% to 90% found just once. Sequencing used PBMCs or T cells enriched from blood (not recorded which). All receptors derive from a woman under 30 in a cohort exposed to, infected with or recovered from COVID-19 (not recorded which).

This chain connects TRBV5-1 to TRBJ1-1; tentative D call: TRBD1 (5 bases). The V and J ends lost 4 bases and 6 bases respectively, with 16 bases between them. The CDR3 length is 14 residues. Germline V CDR1 and CDR2: SGHRS, YFSETQ. For the CDR3, the DNA is TGCGCCAGCAGCCCGGACGGGACTCGAGCTGAAGCTTTCTTT. The encoded protein is CASSPDGTRAEAFF.

This clone was counted only a few times. V is TRBV27 and J is TRBJ2-7, with D unclear. This CDR3 has 14 residues. Germline values: CDR1 MNHEY, CDR2 SMNVEV (reference sequence). V was clipped by 7 bases and J by 3 bases, with 16 bases between them. CDR3 nucleotide sequence: TGTGCCAGCAAGGCGTCCCGGCAGGACTACGAGCAGTACTTC. This sequence encodes CASKASRQDYEQYF.

The rearrangement links TRBV5-1 to TRBJ1-4, with D perhaps TRBD1 (6 bases). Germline CDR1 SGHRS, CDR2 YFSETQ. The germline V and J ends were trimmed by 5 bases and 7 bases, with 9 bases remaining between them. This CDR3 has 12 residues. The CDR3 sequence is CASRGAGEKLFF. The CDR3 DNA reads TGCGCCAGCAGGGGGGCAGGTGAAAAACTGTTTTTT.

The CDR3: CASSPYPTGGGETQYF. The DNA for the CDR3 is TGTGCCAGCAGTCCGTACCCGACAGGGGGCGGAGAGACCCAGTACTTC. J is TRBJ2-5 and V is TRBV28, with 10 bases that match TRBD1. CDR1 is MDHEN and CDR2 is SYDVKM in the germline V gene. The length of the CDR3 is 16 residues. Trimming took 5 bases from V and 4 from J; bases not matched to a gene: 10.

This chain connects TRBV5-1 to TRBJ2-7; 16 bases fit TRBD2. Trimming took 5 bases from V and 2 from J; bases not matched to a gene: 10. The CDR3 covers 18 residues. Looked up from germline, CDR1 is SGHRS and CDR2 is YFSETQ. The DNA of the CDR3 is TGCGCCAGCAGTCGGGGACTAGCGGGAGGGAAACTTCCCTACGAGCAGTACTTC. The encoded protein is CASSRGLAGGKLPYEQYF.

This chain links TRBV11-3 with TRBJ2-2; the match to TRBD2 covers 11 bases. Looked up from germline, CDR1 is SGHNT and CDR2 is YENEEA. The CDR3 length is 17 residues. J lost 6 bases, V lost 1 base, and 7 bases had no gene match. CDR3 amino acids: CASSLGLTSGTAGELFF. Here the CDR3 DNA reads TGTGCCAGCAGCTTAGGGCTGACTAGCGGGACGGCCGGGGAGCTGTTTTTT.

V and J are TRBV15 and TRBJ2-5, with TRBD2 as a possible D gene (5 bases). The V gene lost 1 base and the J gene lost 6 bases, with 12 bases spanning the gap. From germline, CDR1 is LNHNV and CDR2 YYDKDF (reference sequence). The CDR3 length is 14 residues. For the CDR3, the DNA is TGTGCCACCAGCAGAGCCCCCAGAGGGAAGACCCAGTACTTC. Encoded protein: CATSRAPRGKTQYF.

The J gene is TRBJ2-2, the V gene TRBV7-8; maybe TRBD1 (9 bases). Deletions cut 1 base from V and 4 bases from J, with 13 bases between. Germline V gives CDR1 SGHVS, CDR2 FQNEAQ. The CDR3 sequence is 16 residues long. Here the CDR3 reads CASSLVAGQGTGELFF. CDR3 in DNA: TGTGCCAGCAGCTTAGTAGCGGGACAGGGCACCGGGGAGCTGTTTTTT.

This rearrangement joins TRBV9 to TRBJ2-1; maybe TRBD2 (5 bases). This CDR3 has 13 residues. Trimming removed 1 base at V and 8 bases at J, with 10 bases between. Germline V gene lookup returns CDR1 SGDLS and CDR2 YYNGEE. CDR3 in amino acids: CASSVTSAYEQFF. The CDR3 bases are TGTGCCAGCAGCGTAACTAGTGCCTATGAGCAGTTCTTC.

The chain carries TRBV5-4 and TRBJ2-3; the D gene is possibly TRBD2 (6 bases). The V and J ends lost 1 base and 9 bases respectively, with 15 bases between them. Germline V gene lookup returns CDR1 SGHNT and CDR2 YYREEE (reference sequence). The CDR3 runs to 14 residues. The CDR3 loop is CASSLLDLSGTQYF. CDR3 DNA: TGTGCCAGCAGCTTGCTTGACCTAAGCGGGACGCAGTATTTT.

This chain uses TRBV7-2 with TRBJ2-1; 9 bases line up with TRBD2. Germline CDR1 reads SGHTA; CDR2 reads FQGNSA. Trimming removed 5 bases from V and 10 bases from J; junction bases left unmatched: 12. CDR3 length: 15 amino acids. The CDR3 coding sequence is TGTGCCAGCAGCCCCCACTCGGCGGGGGGGCGGGAGCAGTTCTTC. Its protein is CASSPHSAGGREQFF.

The rearrangement joins TRBV6-5 to TRBJ1-1; D may be TRBD1 (5 bases). Trimming pared 6 bases from V and 3 bases from J, leaving 11 bases between. Per germline, CDR1 MNHEY and CDR2 SVGAGI. The CDR3 totals 13 residues. Here the CDR3 DNA reads TGTGCCAGCAGCTTCAGGGCGGACACTGAAGCTTTCTTT. Translation gives CASSFRADTEAFF.

The J gene is TRBJ1-2, the V gene TRBV27; D call uncertain. With 8 bases removed from V and 6 bases from J, the gap between germline ends came to 16 bases. The germline gives CDR1 MNHEY, CDR2 SMNVEV (reference sequence). This CDR3 spans 13 amino acids. The CDR3 DNA reads as TGTGCCAGCTCCGACTCTCCGAGGGATGGCTACACCTTC. Encoded protein: CASSDSPRDGYTF.

V is TRBV11-3 and J is TRBJ2-4, with 8 positions matching TRBD1. There are 22 residues in the CDR3. V lost 0 bases and J lost 0; bases outside the gene matches: 19. Germline V gene lookup returns CDR1 SGHNT and CDR2 YENEEA. The CDR3 nucleotides are TGTGCCAGCAGCTTAGAGAATGGCGGATGGGACAGGAGGCATCTAGCCAAAAACATTCAGTACTTC. Translated, it gives CASSLENGGWDRRHLAKNIQYF. Full variable domain (missing parts from reference TRBV11-3 and TRBJ2-4): EAGVVQSPRYKIIEKKQPVAFWCNPISGHNTLYWYLQNLGQGPELLIRYENEEAVDDSQLPKDRFSAERLKGVDSTLKIQPAELGDSAVYLCASSLENGGWDRRHLAKNIQYFGAGTRLSVL.

In regard to this clone: The sample holds other DNA sequences that translate to the same CDR3. The rearrangement joins TRBV5-1 to TRBJ2-5; D is unresolved. The germline gives CDR1 SGHRS, CDR2 YFSETQ. V gave up 2 bases and J gave up 3 bases, with 2 bases separating them. This CDR3 is 11 amino acids long. The CDR3 DNA reads TGCGCCAGCAGCTTCGAAGAGACCCAGTACTTC. This encodes CASSFEETQYF.

The chain recombines TRBV29-1 with TRBJ2-1; 7 bases map to TRBD2. V lost 0 bases to trimming and J lost 8 bases; unmatched junction nucleotides: 7. The CDR3 runs to 14 residues. Germline V CDR1 and CDR2: SQVTM, ANQGSEA. DNA of the CDR3: TGCAGCGTTGAAGACTTGGCGGGAGACGATGAGCAGTTCTTC. Protein product: CSVEDLAGDDEQFF.

J is TRBJ1-2 and V is TRBV2; 7 bases are a match to TRBD1. V gave up 7 bases and J gave up 3 bases; unmatched junction bases: 5. There are 13 residues in the CDR3. Germline-derived CDR1 and CDR2 are SNHLY and FYNNEI. DNA for the CDR3: TGTGCCAGCAACACAGGGGCGGACTATGGCTACACCTTC. Translation: CASNTGADYGYTF. Using reference TRBV2 and TRBJ1-2 for the parts outside the CDR3, the full variable domain is EPEVTQTPSHQVTQMGQEVILRCVPISNHLYFYWYRQILGQKVEFLVSFYNNEISEKSEIFDDQFSVERPDGSNFTLKIRSTKLEDSAMYFCASNTGADYGYTFGSGTRLTVV.

V and J are TRBV6-5 and TRBJ2-7; the match to TRBD1 covers 7 bases. The CDR3 is 15 amino acids. Per germline, CDR1 MNHEY and CDR2 SVGAGI. Losses at the gene ends were 6 bases for V and 4 bases for J; bases not matched to a gene: 12. The CDR3 coding sequence is TGTGCCAGCAGACCCGACAGGGACCTTTCGTACGAGCAGTACTTC. This translates into CASRPDRDLSYEQYF.

The chain is built from TRBV7-8 and TRBJ1-1; D is unclear. Trimming pared 4 bases from V and 4 bases from J, leaving 7 bases between. Germline V gene sequence: CDR1 SGHVS, CDR2 FQNEAQ. This CDR3 has 12 amino acids. As DNA, the CDR3 is TGTGCCAGCAGCTCACAAAGCACTGAAGCTTTCTTT. Amino acid sequence: CASSSQSTEAFF.

This rearrangement joins TRBV5-1 to TRBJ2-1, with D possibly matching TRBD2 (5 bases). Germline V gives CDR1 SGHRS, CDR2 YFSETQ. The CDR3 is 13 amino acids. Trimming removed 4 bases at V and 8 bases at J, with 13 bases between. The chain's CDR3 is CASSPGEEDEQFF. As DNA, the CDR3 is TGCGCCAGCAGCCCCGGGGAAGAGGATGAGCAGTTCTTC. Full variable domain (outside the CDR3, taken from reference TRBV5-1 and TRBJ2-1): KAGVTQTPRYLIKTRGQQVTLSCSPISGHRSVSWYQQTPGQGLQFLFEYFSETQRNKGNFPGRFSGRQFSNSRSEMNVSTLELGDSALYLCASSPGEEDEQFFGPGTRLTVL.

The V call is TRBV28, the J call TRBJ1-4, with a tentative D call TRBD1 (5 bases). Germline lookup yields CDR1 MDHEN and CDR2 SYDVKM. The CDR3 sequence is 15 residues long. V was shortened by 2 bases and J by 3 bases, with 10 bases between the two germline ends. DNA for the CDR3: TGTGCCAGCAGTTTAGGGGGGAGGTCTAATGAAAAACTGTTTTTT. Translation gives CASSLGGRSNEKLFF.

This rearrangement joins TRBV6-2 or TRBV6-3 to TRBJ1-5, with a tentative D call TRBD1 (6 bases). This CDR3 has 12 amino acids. V lost 0 bases and J 15 bases, leaving 12 bases between the germline ends. Germline-derived CDR1 and CDR2 are MNHEY and SVGEGT. In nucleotides, the CDR3 is TGTGCCAGCAGTTACTCCAGGGGCGCGTGGCATTTT. The encoded protein is CASSYSRGAWHF.

This chain links TRBV12-5 with TRBJ1-2; possibly TRBD1 for D (5 bases). The CDR3 covers 15 residues. V lost 0 bases and J lost 4, with 12 bases in between. Germline CDR1 is LGHNT and CDR2 is FRNRAP. The CDR3 sequence is CASGLVDGGAYGYTF. The CDR3 DNA reads TGTGCTAGTGGTTTGGTAGACGGAGGGGCCTATGGCTACACCTTC.

This clone came up a few times. The chain has TRBV21-1 and TRBJ2-7; the table assigns TRBD1, which was not confirmed against the DNA. TRBV21-1 represents a pseudogene. This CDR3 is built from 14 residues. The CDR3 protein is CASSKGQVSYEQYF. The CDR3 nucleotides read TGTGCCAGCAGCAAGGGACAGGTATCCTACGAGCAGTACTTC.

The V and J genes are TRBV18 and TRBJ1-3; 11 positions agree with TRBD1. The germline V gene has CDR1 KGHSH and CDR2 LQKENI. V gave up 11 bases and J gave up 0 bases; unmatched junction bases: 6. The length of the CDR3 is 15 residues. DNA for the CDR3: TGTGCCGGCGGACAGGGGGCGAGCTCTGGAAACACCATATATTTT. Translation: CAGGQGASSGNTIYF.

The V call is TRBV6-1, the J call TRBJ1-1; D unresolved. Germline loops: CDR1 MNHNS, CDR2 SASEGT. This CDR3 contains 17 residues. Trimming took off 0 bases at V and 4 bases at J, with 18 bases between the two ends. CDR3 bases: TGTGCCAGCAGTGAAGCGCTTTGGGGTTCTGGAGGCACTGAAGCTTTCTTT. This sequence encodes CASSEALWGSGGTEAFF.

The CDR3 DNA is TGTGCCAGCAGCTTGCGGGACAGGGTACTACCATCTGGAAACACCATATATTTT. It yields the protein CASSLRDRVLPSGNTIYF. The chain carries TRBV5-8 and TRBJ1-3; 9 bases align to TRBD1. V shed 1 base and J 1 base; nucleotides not matched to a gene: 9. The CDR3 totals 18 residues. Per germline, CDR1 SGHTS and CDR2 YDEGEE.

This clone was seen only once. The sample has other DNA sequences that encode this CDR3 too. The chain employs TRBV5-1 and TRBJ2-5; D gene ambiguous. Germline lookup yields CDR1 SGHRS and CDR2 YFSETQ. The CDR3 is made up of 14 amino acids. The germline V and J ends were trimmed by 0 bases and 2 bases, with 8 bases remaining between them. The CDR3 region is CASSLGGLQETQYF. DNA of the CDR3: TGCGCCAGCAGCTTGGGTGGGCTACAAGAGACCCAGTACTTC.

The sample holds one count of this clone. The CDR3 nucleotides read TGTGCCAGCAGTCAGACAGGCGTTTCCTACGAGCAGTACTTC. This translates into CASSQTGVSYEQYF. This chain joins TRBV6-5 and TRBJ2-7, with a weak D call TRBD1 (6 bases). V was cut by 5 bases and J by 1 base, with 12 bases left in between. CDR3 length: 14 amino acids. From germline, CDR1 is MNHEY and CDR2 SVGAGI.

The chain carries TRBV5-1 and TRBJ1-2, with TRBD1 matching over 7 bases. The germline V gene has CDR1 SGHRS and CDR2 YFSETQ. The CDR3 sequence is 16 residues long. After removal of 4 bases from V and 5 bases from J, the junction contained 14 bases not matched to a gene. The CDR3, as DNA: TGCGCCAGCAGCGCCTCGGGACAGATACAGAATTATGGCTACACCTTC. Translation: CASSASGQIQNYGYTF.